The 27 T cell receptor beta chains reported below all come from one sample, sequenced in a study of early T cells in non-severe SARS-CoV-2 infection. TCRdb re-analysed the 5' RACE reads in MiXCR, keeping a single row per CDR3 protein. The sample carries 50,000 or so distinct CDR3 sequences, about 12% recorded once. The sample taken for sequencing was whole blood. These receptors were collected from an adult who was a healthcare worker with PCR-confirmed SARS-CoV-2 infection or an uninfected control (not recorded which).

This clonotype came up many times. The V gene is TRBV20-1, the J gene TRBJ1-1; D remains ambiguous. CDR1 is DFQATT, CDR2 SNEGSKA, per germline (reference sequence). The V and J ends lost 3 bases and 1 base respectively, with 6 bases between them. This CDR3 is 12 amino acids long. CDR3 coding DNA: TGCAGTGCTAGGGATTGGAACACTGAAGCTTTCTTT. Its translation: CSARDWNTEAFF.

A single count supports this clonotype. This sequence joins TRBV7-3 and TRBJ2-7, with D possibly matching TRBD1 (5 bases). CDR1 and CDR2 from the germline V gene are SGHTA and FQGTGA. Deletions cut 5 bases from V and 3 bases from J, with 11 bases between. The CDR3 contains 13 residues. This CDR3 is CASSLGQVYEQYF. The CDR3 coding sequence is TGTGCCAGCAGCCTAGGACAAGTCTACGAGCAGTACTTC.

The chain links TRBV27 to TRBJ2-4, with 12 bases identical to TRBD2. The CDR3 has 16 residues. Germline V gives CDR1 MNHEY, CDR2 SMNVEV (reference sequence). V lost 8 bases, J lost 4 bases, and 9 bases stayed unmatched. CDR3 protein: CASGGVLAGGKNIQYF. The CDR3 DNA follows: TGTGCCAGCGGAGGGGTACTAGCGGGAGGTAAAAACATTCAGTACTTC.

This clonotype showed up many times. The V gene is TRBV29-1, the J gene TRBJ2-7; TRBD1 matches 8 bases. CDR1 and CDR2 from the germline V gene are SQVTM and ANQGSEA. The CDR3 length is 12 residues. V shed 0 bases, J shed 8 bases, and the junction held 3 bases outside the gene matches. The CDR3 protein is CSVEEGRGQQYF. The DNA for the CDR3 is TGCAGCGTTGAAGAGGGCAGGGGGCAGCAGTACTTC.

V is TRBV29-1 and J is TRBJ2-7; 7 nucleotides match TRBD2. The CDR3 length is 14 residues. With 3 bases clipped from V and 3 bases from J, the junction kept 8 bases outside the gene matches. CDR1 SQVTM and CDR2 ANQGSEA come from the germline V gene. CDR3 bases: TGCAGCGTTGAGGGGGGGGAGACTAACTACGAGCAGTACTTC. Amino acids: CSVEGGETNYEQYF.

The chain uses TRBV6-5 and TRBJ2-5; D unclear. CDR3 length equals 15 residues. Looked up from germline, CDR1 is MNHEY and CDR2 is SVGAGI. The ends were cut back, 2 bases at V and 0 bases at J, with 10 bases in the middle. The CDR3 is CASSYGTEYQETQYF. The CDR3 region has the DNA TGTGCCAGCAGTTACGGCACGGAGTACCAAGAGACCCAGTACTTC.

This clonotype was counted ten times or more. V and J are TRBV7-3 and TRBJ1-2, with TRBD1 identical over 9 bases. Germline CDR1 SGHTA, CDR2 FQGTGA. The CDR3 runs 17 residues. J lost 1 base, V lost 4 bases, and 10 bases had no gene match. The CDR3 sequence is CASSSSPGTGLNYGYTF. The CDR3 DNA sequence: TGTGCCAGCAGCTCCTCACCCGGGACAGGGCTTAACTATGGCTACACCTTC.

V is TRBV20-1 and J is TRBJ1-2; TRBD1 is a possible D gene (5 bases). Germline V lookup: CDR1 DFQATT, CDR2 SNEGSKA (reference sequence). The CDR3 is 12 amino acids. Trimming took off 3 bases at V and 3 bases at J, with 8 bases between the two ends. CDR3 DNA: TGCAGTGCTAGGGGGCGCGACTATGGCTACACCTTC. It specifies CSARGRDYGYTF.

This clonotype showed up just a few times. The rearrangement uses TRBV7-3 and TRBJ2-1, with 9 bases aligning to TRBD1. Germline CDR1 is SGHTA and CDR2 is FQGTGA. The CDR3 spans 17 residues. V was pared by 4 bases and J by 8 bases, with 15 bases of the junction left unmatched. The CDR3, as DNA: TGTGCCAGCAGCTACTCACCCACGGGACAGGGAAGGGATGAGCAGTTCTTC. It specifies CASSYSPTGQGRDEQFF.

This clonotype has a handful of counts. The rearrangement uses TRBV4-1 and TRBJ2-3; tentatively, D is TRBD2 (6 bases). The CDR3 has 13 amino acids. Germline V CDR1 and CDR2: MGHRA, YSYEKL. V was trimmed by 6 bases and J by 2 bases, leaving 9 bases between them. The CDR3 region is CASSWTTTDTQYF. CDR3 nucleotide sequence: TGCGCCAGCAGTTGGACTACCACAGATACGCAGTATTTT.

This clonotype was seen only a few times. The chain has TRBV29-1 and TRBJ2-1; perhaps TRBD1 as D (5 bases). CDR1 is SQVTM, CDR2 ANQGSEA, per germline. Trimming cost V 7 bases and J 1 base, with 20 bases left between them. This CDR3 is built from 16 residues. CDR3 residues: CSAPTWGRDSYNEQFF. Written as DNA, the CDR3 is TGCAGCGCCCCCACATGGGGCAGGGATTCCTACAATGAGCAGTTCTTC.

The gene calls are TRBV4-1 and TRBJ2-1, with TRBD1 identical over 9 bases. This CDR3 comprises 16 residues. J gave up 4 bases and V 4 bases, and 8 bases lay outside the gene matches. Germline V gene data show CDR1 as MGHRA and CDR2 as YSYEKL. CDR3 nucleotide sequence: TGCGCCAGCAGCCCGGACCGGGACAGGGCATACAATGAGCAGTTCTTC. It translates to CASSPDRDRAYNEQFF.

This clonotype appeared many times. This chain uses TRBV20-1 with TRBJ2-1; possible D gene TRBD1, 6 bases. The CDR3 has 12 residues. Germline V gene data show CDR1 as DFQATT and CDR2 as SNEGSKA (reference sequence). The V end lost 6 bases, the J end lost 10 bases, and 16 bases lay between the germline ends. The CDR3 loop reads CSATIWGQEQFF. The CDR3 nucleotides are TGCAGTGCGACTATTTGGGGGCAGGAGCAGTTCTTC.

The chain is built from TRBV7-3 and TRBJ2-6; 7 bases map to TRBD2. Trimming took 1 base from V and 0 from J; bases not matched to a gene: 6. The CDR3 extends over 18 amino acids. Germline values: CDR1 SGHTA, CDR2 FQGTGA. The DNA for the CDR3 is TGTGCCAGCAGCTTAAGGGCTAGCGGTAGCTCTGGGGCCAACGTCCTGACTTTC. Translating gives CASSLRASGSSGANVLTF.

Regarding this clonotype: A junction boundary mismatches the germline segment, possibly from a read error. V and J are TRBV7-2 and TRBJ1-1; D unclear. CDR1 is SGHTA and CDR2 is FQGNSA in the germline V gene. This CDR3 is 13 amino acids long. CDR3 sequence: CASSSYLKTEAFF. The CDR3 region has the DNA TGTGCCAGCAGCTCATACCTGAAAACTGAAGCTTTCTTT.

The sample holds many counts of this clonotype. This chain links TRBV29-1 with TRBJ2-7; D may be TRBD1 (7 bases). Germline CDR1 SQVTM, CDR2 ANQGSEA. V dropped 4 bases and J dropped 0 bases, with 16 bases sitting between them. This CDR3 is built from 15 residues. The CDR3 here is CSVVAWRDSSYEQYF. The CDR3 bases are TGCAGCGTTGTGGCCTGGAGGGACAGCTCCTACGAGCAGTACTTC.

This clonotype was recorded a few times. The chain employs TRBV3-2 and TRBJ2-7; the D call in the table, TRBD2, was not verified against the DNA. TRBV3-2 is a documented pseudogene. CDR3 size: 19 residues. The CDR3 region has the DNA TGTGCCAGCAGCCAACACCAATGGCCTACTAGCGGGTTTACCTACGAGCAGTACTTC. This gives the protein CASSQHQWPTSGFTYEQYF.

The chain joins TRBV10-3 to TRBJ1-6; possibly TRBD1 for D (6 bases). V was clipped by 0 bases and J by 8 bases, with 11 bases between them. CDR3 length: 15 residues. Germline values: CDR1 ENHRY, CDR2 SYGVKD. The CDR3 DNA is TGTGCCATCAGTGAGTCATCGGGGGCGCATTCACCCCTCCACTTT. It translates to CAISESSGAHSPLHF.

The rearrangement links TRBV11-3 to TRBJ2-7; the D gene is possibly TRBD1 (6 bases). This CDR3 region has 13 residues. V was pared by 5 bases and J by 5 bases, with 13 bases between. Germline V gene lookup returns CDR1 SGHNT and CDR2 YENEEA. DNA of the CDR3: TGTGCCAGCAGCAAAATCCAGGGGCACGAGCAGTACTTC. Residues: CASSKIQGHEQYF.

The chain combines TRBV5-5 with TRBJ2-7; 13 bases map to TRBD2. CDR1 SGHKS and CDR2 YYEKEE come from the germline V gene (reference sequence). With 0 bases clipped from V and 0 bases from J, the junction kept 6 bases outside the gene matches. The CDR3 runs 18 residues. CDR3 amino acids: CASSLGGLAGAPSYEQYF. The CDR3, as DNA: TGTGCCAGCAGCTTGGGTGGACTAGCGGGGGCCCCCTCCTACGAGCAGTACTTC.

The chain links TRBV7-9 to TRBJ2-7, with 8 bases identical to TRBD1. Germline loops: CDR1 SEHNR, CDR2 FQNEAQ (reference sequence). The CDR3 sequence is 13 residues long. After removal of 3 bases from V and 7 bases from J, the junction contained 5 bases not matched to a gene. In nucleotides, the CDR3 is TGTGCCAGCAGCTTTCAGGGGGCGAAAGAGCAGTACTTC. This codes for CASSFQGAKEQYF.

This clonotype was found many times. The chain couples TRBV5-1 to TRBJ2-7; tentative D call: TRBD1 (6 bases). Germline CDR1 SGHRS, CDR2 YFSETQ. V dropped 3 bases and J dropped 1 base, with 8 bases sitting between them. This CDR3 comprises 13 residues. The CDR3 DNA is TGCGCCAGCAGCTACACAGGGTCCTACGAGCAGTACTTC. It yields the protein CASSYTGSYEQYF.

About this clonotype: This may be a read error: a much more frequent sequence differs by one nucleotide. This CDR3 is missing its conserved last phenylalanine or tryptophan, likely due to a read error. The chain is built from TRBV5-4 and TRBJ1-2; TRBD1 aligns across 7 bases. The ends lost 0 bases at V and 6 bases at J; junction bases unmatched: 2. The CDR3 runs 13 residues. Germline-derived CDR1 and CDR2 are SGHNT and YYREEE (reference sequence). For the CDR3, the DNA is TGTGCCAGCAGCTTGGCAGGGACAGATGGCTACACCTTG. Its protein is CASSLAGTDGYTL.

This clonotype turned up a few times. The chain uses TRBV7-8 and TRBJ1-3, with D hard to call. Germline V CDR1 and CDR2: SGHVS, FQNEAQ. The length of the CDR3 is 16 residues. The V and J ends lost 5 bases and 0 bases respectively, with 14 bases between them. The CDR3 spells CASSAGRTPSGNTIYF. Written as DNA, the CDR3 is TGTGCCAGCAGCGCCGGCCGGACCCCCTCTGGAAACACCATATATTTT.

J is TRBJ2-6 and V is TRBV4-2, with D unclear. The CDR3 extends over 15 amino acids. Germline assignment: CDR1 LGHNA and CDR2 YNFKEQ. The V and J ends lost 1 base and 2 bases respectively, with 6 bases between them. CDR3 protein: CASSQVRTGANVLTF. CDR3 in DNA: TGTGCCAGCAGCCAAGTGAGGACTGGGGCCAACGTCCTGACTTTC.

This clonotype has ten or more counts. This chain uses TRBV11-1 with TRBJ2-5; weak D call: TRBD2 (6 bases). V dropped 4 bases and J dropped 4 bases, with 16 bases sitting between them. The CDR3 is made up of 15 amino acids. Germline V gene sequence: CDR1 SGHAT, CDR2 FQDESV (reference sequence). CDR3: CASSSGLSSGETQYF. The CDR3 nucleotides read TGTGCCAGCAGCTCGGGACTCTCATCGGGAGAGACCCAGTACTTC.

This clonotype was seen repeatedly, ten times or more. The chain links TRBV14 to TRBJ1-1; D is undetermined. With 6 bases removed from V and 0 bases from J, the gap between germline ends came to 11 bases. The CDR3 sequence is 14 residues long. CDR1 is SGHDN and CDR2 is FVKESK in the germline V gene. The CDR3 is CASRRTGLNTEAFF. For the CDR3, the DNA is TGTGCCAGCAGACGCACGGGATTGAACACTGAAGCTTTCTTT.